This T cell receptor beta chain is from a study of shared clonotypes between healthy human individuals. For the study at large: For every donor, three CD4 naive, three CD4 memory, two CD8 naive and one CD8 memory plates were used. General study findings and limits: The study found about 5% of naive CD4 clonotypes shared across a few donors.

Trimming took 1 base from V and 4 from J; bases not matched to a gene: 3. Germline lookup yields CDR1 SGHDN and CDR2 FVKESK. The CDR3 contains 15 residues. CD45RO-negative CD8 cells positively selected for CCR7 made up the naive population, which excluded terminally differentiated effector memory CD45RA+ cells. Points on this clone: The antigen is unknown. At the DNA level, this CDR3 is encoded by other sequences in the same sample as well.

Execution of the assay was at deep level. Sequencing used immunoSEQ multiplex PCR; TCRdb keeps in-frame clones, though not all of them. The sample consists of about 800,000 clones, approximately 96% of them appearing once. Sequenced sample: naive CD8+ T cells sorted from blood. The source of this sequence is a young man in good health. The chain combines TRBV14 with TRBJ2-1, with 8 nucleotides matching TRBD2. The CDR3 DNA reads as TGTGCCAGCAGCCAAGGAACTAGCGGATACAATGAGCAGTTCTTC. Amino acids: CASSQGTSGYNEQFF.